The 10 T cell receptor beta chains below were found in one sample sequenced in a study of blood T cell repertoires in COVID-19. TCRdb keeps only in-frame clones here, not all; method: immunoSEQ multiplex PCR. The sample yields approximately 97,000 clones, 84% seen once. Source material: peripheral blood. Receptors were obtained from a human donor in a cohort sampled during active COVID-19.

V is TRBV30 and J is TRBJ1-5; TRBD1 matches 8 bases. CDR1 is GTSNPN and CDR2 is SVGIG in the germline V gene (reference sequence). V was pared by 2 bases and J by 3 bases, with 3 bases of the junction left unmatched. This CDR3 has 14 residues. CDR3 sequence: CAWSRTGHNQPQHF. The CDR3 DNA is TGTGCCTGGAGTCGGACAGGGCACAATCAGCCCCAGCATTTT.

This chain uses TRBV19 with TRBJ1-1, with D maybe TRBD1 (6 bases). Trimming pared 4 bases from V and 3 bases from J, leaving 21 bases between. CDR3 size: 17 residues. Germline loops: CDR1 LNHDA, CDR2 SQIVND (reference sequence). The CDR3 spells CASSTEGRLRGYTEAFF. The CDR3 coding sequence is TGTGCCAGTAGTACCGAAGGACGCCTCAGGGGCTACACTGAAGCTTTCTTT.

The V call is TRBV7-9, the J call TRBJ1-2; D uncertain. The germline V gene encodes CDR1 SEHNR and CDR2 FQNEAQ (reference sequence). Trimming took off 4 bases at V and 10 bases at J, with 10 bases between the two ends. The CDR3 is 11 residues long. In DNA, the CDR3 is TGTGCCAGCAGCTCATGGGAGGACTACACCTTC. Encoded protein: CASSSWEDYTF.

The chain couples TRBV5-1 to TRBJ2-7; 10 bases map to TRBD1. The CDR3 runs to 14 residues. V shed 2 bases and J 6 bases; nucleotides not matched to a gene: 5. Germline loops: CDR1 SGHRS, CDR2 YFSETQ. The CDR3 sequence: CASSFSGQGLEQYF. The CDR3 DNA reads TGCGCCAGCAGCTTCTCGGGACAGGGGCTCGAGCAGTACTTC.

This chain uses TRBV9 with TRBJ1-3, with D perhaps TRBD1 (5 bases). Germline lookup yields CDR1 SGDLS and CDR2 YYNGEE. The CDR3 spans 15 residues. The V end lost 0 bases, the J end lost 3 bases, and 10 bases lay between the germline ends. CDR3 DNA: TGTGCCAGCAGCGTAGAGGGGTTGGGTGGAAACACCATATATTTT. Protein sequence: CASSVEGLGGNTIYF.

The rearrangement links TRBV7-3 to TRBJ1-1; no reliable D call. CDR1 SGHTA and CDR2 FQGTGA come from the germline V gene. The CDR3 contains 13 residues. V lost 1 base to trimming and J lost 4 bases, with 7 bases between them. The CDR3 region has the DNA TGTGCCAGCAGCTTAAGGCCGGGCACTGAAGCTTTCTTT. This translates into CASSLRPGTEAFF.

The V gene is TRBV7-2, the J gene TRBJ1-1, with D uncertain. Germline CDR1 and CDR2: SGHTA and FQGNSA. The V end was cut by 5 bases, the J end by 4 bases, with 11 bases between. This CDR3 comprises 13 residues. CDR3 nucleotides: TGTGCCAGCAGCCTAGAGCGTGTCACTGAAGCTTTCTTT. This translates into CASSLERVTEAFF.

This clone was seen a few times. This chain links TRBV7-2 with TRBJ1-1, with 8 bases fitting TRBD1. The J segment lost 11 bases and the V segment lost 0 bases, leaving 5 bases of the junction unmatched. The germline V gene has CDR1 SGHTA and CDR2 FQGNSA. CDR3 length equals 13 residues. CDR3 DNA: TGTGCCAGCAGCTTAGCGCGGGACAGGACGGCTTTCTTT. The encoded protein is CASSLARDRTAFF.

The genes are TRBV19 and TRBJ1-2, with 10 bases lining up with TRBD1. V trimming: 5 bases; J trimming: 4 bases; junction bases outside the gene matches: 7. The V gene's germline CDR1 is LNHDA and CDR2 SQIVND (reference sequence). The CDR3 has 15 residues. The CDR3 reads CASSGGQGPFYGYTF. In DNA form, the CDR3 reads TGTGCCAGTAGTGGGGGACAGGGGCCCTTCTATGGCTACACCTTC.

V gene TRBV4-3 combines with J gene TRBJ2-2; D might be TRBD2 (7 bases). V gave up 4 bases and J gave up 4 bases, with 16 bases separating them. CDR3 length: 16 residues. CDR1 LGHNA and CDR2 YSLEER come from the germline V gene. The CDR3 reads CASSRKSGGFTGELFF. The DNA of the CDR3 is TGCGCCAGCAGCCGAAAGTCGGGGGGCTTCACCGGGGAGCTGTTTTTT.